The 12 T cell receptor beta chains below all came from one sample that was sequenced in a study of T-cell memory formation after mild COVID-19. TCRdb re-derived calls from the 5' RACE reads in MiXCR, one entry per CDR3 protein. The sample includes roughly 200,000 distinct CDR3 sequences, 16% of them seen just once. Sequencing used PBMCs or a T cell subset sorted from them (not recorded which). The source of these receptors is an adult woman who had mild COVID-19 (a few samples of this study predate the infection). Cell type and time point are not known.

This clonotype came up a few times. This sequence joins TRBV5-6 and TRBJ1-2, with D unresolved. The CDR3 consists of 15 residues. The V gene lost 0 bases and the J gene lost 5 bases, with 14 bases spanning the gap. CDR1 is SGHDT, CDR2 YYEEEE, per germline. The DNA for the CDR3 is TGTGCCAGCAGCTTGGTTACGGGCCAAGGGTATGGCTACACCTTC. Translating gives CASSLVTGQGYGYTF.

This clonotype was seen more than once but under ten times. The chain combines TRBV7-9 with TRBJ2-6, with D uncertain. V was shortened by 1 base and J by 2 bases, with 6 bases between the two germline ends. Germline V gene data show CDR1 as SEHNR and CDR2 as FQNEAQ (reference sequence). CDR3 size: 15 residues. The CDR3 DNA reads as TGTGCCAGCAGCTTAGGCCTTCCTGGGGCCAACGTCCTGACTTTC. It is translated as CASSLGLPGANVLTF.

The chain couples TRBV20-1 to TRBJ1-2; 7 nucleotides align to TRBD1. Germline V lookup: CDR1 DFQATT, CDR2 SNEGSKA (reference sequence). V lost 3 bases to trimming and J lost 8 bases; unmatched junction nucleotides: 9. CDR3 length: 13 residues. The CDR3 DNA is TGCAGTGCTAGGGGACAGATCCGAGGGGGCTACACCTTC. This sequence encodes CSARGQIRGGYTF.

This clonotype has only a few counts. The rearrangement joins TRBV5-1 to TRBJ2-2, with D unclear. Per the germline V gene, CDR1 is SGHRS and CDR2 is YFSETQ. The CDR3 extends over 15 amino acids. Trimming removed 0 bases from V and 5 bases from J, with 11 bases in between. The CDR3 reads CASSLEWGATGELFF. DNA of the CDR3: TGCGCCAGCAGCTTGGAATGGGGTGCGACCGGGGAGCTGTTTTTT.

J is TRBJ1-1 and V is TRBV9, with 8 bases lining up with TRBD1. The J segment lost 6 bases and the V segment lost 3 bases, leaving 7 bases of the junction unmatched. In germline, CDR1 is SGDLS, CDR2 YYNGEE. CDR3 length: 14 amino acids. CDR3 sequence reads: CASSARQGLAEAFF. For the CDR3, the DNA is TGTGCCAGCAGCGCCCGACAGGGGTTGGCTGAAGCTTTCTTT. The variable domain in full, completed from reference TRBV9 and TRBJ1-1, reads DSGVTQTPKHLITATGQRVTLRCSPRSGDLSVYWYQQSLDQGLQFLIQYYNGEERAKGNILERFSAQQFPDLHSELNLSSLELGDSALYFCASSARQGLAEAFFGQGTRLTVV.

This clonotype was detected a few times. V gene TRBV20-1 combines with J gene TRBJ1-2, with TRBD1 as a possible D gene (6 bases). Trimming shortened V by 0 bases and J by 1 base, and 9 bases separated the two germline ends. Germline V gene lookup returns CDR1 DFQATT and CDR2 SNEGSKA (reference sequence). The CDR3 is 14 residues long. CDR3 sequence (DNA): TGCAGTGCTAGAGACAGGGGATTTAACTATGGCTACACCTTC. Encoded protein: CSARDRGFNYGYTF.

This clonotype was counted many times. This chain joins TRBV12-3 or TRBV12-4 and TRBJ2-5; D ambiguous. The ends were cut back, 8 bases at V and 5 bases at J, with 3 bases in the middle. The CDR3 covers 9 residues. The CDR3 region has the DNA TGTGCCAGCGGGGAGACCCAGTACTTC. Translated: CASGETQYF.

This clonotype was observed many times. The V gene is TRBV20-1, the J gene TRBJ2-1; 8 positions match TRBD2. Germline-derived CDR1 and CDR2 are DFQATT and SNEGSKA (reference sequence). CDR3 length: 11 amino acids. CDR3 sequence reads: CSTTSVNEQFF. The DNA for the CDR3 is TGCAGCACGACTAGCGTCAATGAGCAGTTCTTC.

This chain uses TRBV7-2 with TRBJ1-1; 8 positions agree with TRBD1. The CDR3 covers 15 residues. In germline, CDR1 is SGHTA, CDR2 FQGNSA. J was trimmed by 0 bases and V by 5 bases; bases with no gene match: 5. The CDR3 nucleotides are TGTGCCAGCAGCGAAAGGGACAGGCTGAACACTGAAGCTTTCTTT. Protein sequence: CASSERDRLNTEAFF.

V gene TRBV7-8 combines with J gene TRBJ2-1; D not resolved. The V and J ends lost 1 base and 0 bases respectively, with 10 bases between them. The CDR3 consists of 16 residues. Germline values: CDR1 SGHVS, CDR2 FQNEAQ. CDR3 loop: CASSLVPQNSYNEQFF. The DNA of the CDR3 is TGTGCCAGCAGCTTAGTGCCTCAAAACTCCTACAATGAGCAGTTCTTC.

This clonotype occurred many times. A read error may account for a junction end that differs from germline. This chain uses TRBV7-7 with TRBJ2-5; D not resolved. Germline CDR1 SSHAT, CDR2 FNYEAQ (reference sequence). The CDR3 sequence is 13 residues long. The DNA for the CDR3 is TGTGCTAGCAGCTTAGGAGTGGAAGAGACCCAGTACTTC. Its translation is CASSLGVEETQYF. The full variable domain, rest sourced from reference TRBV7-7 and TRBJ2-5, is GAGVSQSPRYKVTKRGQDVTLRCDPISSHATLYWYQQALGQGPEFLTYFNYEAQPDKSGLPSDRFSAERPEGSISTLTIQRTEQRDSAMYRCASSLGVEETQYFGPGTRLLVL.

V is TRBV29-1 and J is TRBJ2-3, with TRBD2 matching over 8 bases. CDR3 length: 13 residues. The ends lost 8 bases at V and 1 base at J; junction bases unmatched: 5. Germline V gives CDR1 SQVTM, CDR2 ANQGSEA. This CDR3 is CSLKLAGTDTQYF. For the CDR3, the DNA is TGCAGCCTTAAACTAGCGGGCACAGATACGCAGTATTTT.